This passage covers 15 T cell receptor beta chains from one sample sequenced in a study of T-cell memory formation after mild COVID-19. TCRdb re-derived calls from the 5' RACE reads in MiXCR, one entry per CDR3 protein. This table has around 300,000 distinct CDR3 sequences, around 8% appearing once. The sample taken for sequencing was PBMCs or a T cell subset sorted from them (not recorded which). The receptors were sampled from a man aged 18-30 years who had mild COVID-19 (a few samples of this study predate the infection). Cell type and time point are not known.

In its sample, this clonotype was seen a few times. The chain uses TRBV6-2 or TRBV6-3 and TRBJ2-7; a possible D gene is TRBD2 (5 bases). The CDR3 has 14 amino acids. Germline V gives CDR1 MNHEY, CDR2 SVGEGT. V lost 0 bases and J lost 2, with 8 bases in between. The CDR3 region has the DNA TGTGCCAGCAGTTACTCCGACGGGACCTACGAGCAGTACGTC. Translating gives CASSYSDGTYEQYV.

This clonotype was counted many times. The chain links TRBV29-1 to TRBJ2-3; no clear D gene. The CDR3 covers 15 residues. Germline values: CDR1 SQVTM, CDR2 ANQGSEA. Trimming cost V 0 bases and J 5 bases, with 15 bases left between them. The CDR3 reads CSVEDHGSLRDTQYF. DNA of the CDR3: TGCAGCGTTGAAGATCATGGGTCATTAAGAGATACGCAGTATTTT.

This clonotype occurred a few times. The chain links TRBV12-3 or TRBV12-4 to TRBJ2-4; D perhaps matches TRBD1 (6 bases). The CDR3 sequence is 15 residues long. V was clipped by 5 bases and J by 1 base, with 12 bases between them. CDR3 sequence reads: CASSEQGSAKNIQYF. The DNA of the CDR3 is TGTGCCAGCAGTGAACAGGGATCGGCCAAAAACATTCAGTACTTC.

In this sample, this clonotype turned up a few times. The CDR3 is CASRERSYNEQFF. CDR3 coding DNA: TGTGCCAGCAGAGAGCGGTCTTACAATGAGCAGTTCTTC. The V gene is TRBV7-2, the J gene TRBJ2-1, with TRBD2 as a possible D gene (5 bases). Germline assignment: CDR1 SGHTA and CDR2 FQGNSA. This CDR3 has 13 amino acids. The ends were cut back, 6 bases at V and 4 bases at J, with 10 bases in the middle. Filled out from reference TRBV7-2 and TRBJ2-1, the complete variable domain reads GAGVSQSPSNKVTEKGKDVELRCDPISGHTALYWYRQSLGQGLEFLIYFQGNSAPDKSGLPSDRFSAERTGGSVSTLTIQRTQQEDSAVYLCASRERSYNEQFFGPGTRLTVL.

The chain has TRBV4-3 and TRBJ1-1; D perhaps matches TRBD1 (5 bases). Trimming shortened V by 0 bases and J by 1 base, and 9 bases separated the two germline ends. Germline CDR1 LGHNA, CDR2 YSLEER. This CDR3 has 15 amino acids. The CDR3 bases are TGCGCCAGCAGCCAAGAGGGGACCCCGAACACTGAAGCTTTCTTT. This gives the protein CASSQEGTPNTEAFF.

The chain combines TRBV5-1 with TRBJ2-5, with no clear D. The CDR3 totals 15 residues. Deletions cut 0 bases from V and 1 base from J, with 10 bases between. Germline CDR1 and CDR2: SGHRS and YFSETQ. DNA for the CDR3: TGCGCCAGCAGCTTGGCCTACTCCCCCCAAGAGACCCAGTACTTC. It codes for CASSLAYSPQETQYF.

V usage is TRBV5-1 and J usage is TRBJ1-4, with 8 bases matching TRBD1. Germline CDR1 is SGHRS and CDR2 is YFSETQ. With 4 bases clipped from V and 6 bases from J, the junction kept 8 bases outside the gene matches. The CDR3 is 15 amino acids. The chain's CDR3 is CASSPRGQSDEKLFF. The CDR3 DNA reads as TGCGCCAGCAGCCCCAGGGGGCAGTCGGATGAAAAACTGTTTTTT.

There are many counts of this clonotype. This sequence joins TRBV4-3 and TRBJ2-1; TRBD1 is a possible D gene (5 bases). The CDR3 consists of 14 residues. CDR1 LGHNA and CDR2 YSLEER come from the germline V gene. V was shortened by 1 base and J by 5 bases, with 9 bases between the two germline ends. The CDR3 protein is CASSQVKGNNEQFF. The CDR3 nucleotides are TGCGCCAGCAGCCAAGTTAAGGGGAACAATGAGCAGTTCTTC.

CDR3 residues: CASRHDEAAGELFF. CDR3 coding DNA: TGTGCCAGCAGACATGATGAGGCAGCCGGGGAGCTGTTTTTT. The rearrangement uses TRBV21-1 and TRBJ2-2. TRBV21-1 is a listed pseudogene. The CDR3 runs 14 residues.

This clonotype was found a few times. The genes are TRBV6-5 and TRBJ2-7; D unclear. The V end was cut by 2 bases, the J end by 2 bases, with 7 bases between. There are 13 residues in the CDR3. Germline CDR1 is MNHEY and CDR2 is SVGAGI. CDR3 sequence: CASSYGPTYEQYV. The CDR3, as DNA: TGTGCCAGCAGTTACGGGCCGACCTACGAGCAGTACGTC.

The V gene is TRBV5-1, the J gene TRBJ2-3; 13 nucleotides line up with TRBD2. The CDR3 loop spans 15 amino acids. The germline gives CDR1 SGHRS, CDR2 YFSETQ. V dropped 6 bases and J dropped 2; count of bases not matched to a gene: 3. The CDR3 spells CASKGLAGYTDTQYF. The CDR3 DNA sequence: TGCGCCAGCAAGGGACTAGCGGGGTACACAGATACGCAGTATTTT.

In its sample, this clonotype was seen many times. CDR3 protein: CASGQGAETQYF. The CDR3 DNA reads TGTGCCAGCGGACAGGGGGCAGAGACCCAGTACTTC. The rearrangement joins TRBV7-9 to TRBJ2-5; 11 nucleotides align to TRBD1. The V segment lost 8 bases and the J segment 4 bases; nucleotides outside the gene matches: 0. Germline V gene lookup returns CDR1 SEHNR and CDR2 FQNEAQ (reference sequence). CDR3 length: 12 amino acids.

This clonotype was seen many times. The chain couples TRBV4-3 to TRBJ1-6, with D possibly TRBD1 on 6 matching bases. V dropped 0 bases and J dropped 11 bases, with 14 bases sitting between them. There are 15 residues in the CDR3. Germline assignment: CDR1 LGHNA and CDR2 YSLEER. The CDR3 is CASSQERAGATPLHF. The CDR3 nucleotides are TGCGCCAGCAGCCAAGAGAGGGCAGGGGCGACACCCCTCCACTTT.

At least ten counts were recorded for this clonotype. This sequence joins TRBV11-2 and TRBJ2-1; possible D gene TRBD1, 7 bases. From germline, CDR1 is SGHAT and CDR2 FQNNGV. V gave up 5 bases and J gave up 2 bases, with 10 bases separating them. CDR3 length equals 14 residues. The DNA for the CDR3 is TGTGCCAGCAGCCGGGGGACAGCCTACAATGAGCAGTTCTTC. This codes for CASSRGTAYNEQFF.

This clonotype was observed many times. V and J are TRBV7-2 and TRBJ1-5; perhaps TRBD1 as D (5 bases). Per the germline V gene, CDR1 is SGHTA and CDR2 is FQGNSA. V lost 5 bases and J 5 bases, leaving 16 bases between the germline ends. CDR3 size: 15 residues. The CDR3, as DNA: TGTGCCAGCAGCACCGGGAGCGGGGGGTATCAGCCCCAGCATTTT. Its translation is CASSTGSGGYQPQHF.